The clone carrying this T cell receptor (beta chain) was found many times. No antigen is known for it. Enrolled hyperthyroidism patients had a new diagnosis, a duration under 2 months, and an age of 18 to 65. These data are taken from a study of Graves' ophthalmopathy and Graves' hyperthyroidism. In the study overall: At initial diagnosis, peripheral blood was obtained, and this preceded any treatment. Study outcomes and limitations: Built on 13 signatures, a model told ophthalmopathy apart from stable hyperthyroidism with about 88% sensitivity and less than 82% specificity.

RNA transcripts yielded amplified TCR beta CDR3 regions. In the first round, RT-PCR was carried out with HTBI primers, and a multiplex PCR formed the second round. MiXCR was run by TCRdb on the multiplex PCR reads, yielding one entry per CDR3 protein. The sample has 400,000 or so distinct CDR3 sequences, approximately 15% seen once; the top ten hold 5.5% to 8%. V shed 3 bases and J shed 5 bases, with 13 bases lying between them. Germline V gene sequence: CDR1 DFQATT, CDR2 SNEGSKA (reference sequence). The CDR3 sequence is 13 residues long. Input material: peripheral blood. The chain is built from TRBV20-1 and TRBJ1-2; D gene uncertain. This clonotype was obtained from a woman aged 18-35 years with stable Graves' hyperthyroidism. CDR3 coding DNA: TGCAGTGCTAGTACCGGCAGGTGGTATGGCTACACCTTC. Translating gives CSASTGRWYGYTF.